This T cell receptor (beta chain) was captured in a study of T cells expressing NK-cell markers. Study at large: Sequencing of TCR beta repertoires drew on sorted CD3+CD56+NKG2C+, CD3+CD56+NKG2C- and CD3+CD56-NKG2C+ T cells. Seven donors tested HCMV-seropositive and one tested seronegative among the eight sequenced.

One entry per CDR3 protein, without DNA, is what TCRdb gives after re-calling the 5' RACE reads. The table lists some 340,000 distinct CDR3 sequences. Findings and limits, study-wide: In several donors, dominant clonotypes made up about 25-60.1% of CD3+CD56-NKG2C+ cells.

Details on this clonotype: The antigen is unknown.

Per germline, CDR1 SGHKS and CDR2 YYEKEE (reference sequence). The CDR3 is 13 amino acids. The receptor was derived from a man aged 18-75 years in good health. What was sequenced was blood T cells: a sorted CD56 or NKG2C T cell subset, CD4+ or CD8+ T cells, or bulk PBMC T cells (not recorded which). The rearrangement joins TRBV5-5 to TRBJ2-1. Here the CDR3 reads CASSLLSGYEQFF.